This is a list of T cell receptor beta chains from one sample in a study of post-analysis software for immune sequencing data. Using its own MiXCR run on the PCR reads, TCRdb lists one record per CDR3 protein. This repertoire shows roughly 870,000 distinct CDR3 sequences, about 53% found once; its top ten account for roughly 4.4%. Material for sequencing was blood. These receptor sequences come from a girl under 18 with multiple sclerosis. CDR3s include the opening cysteine and the closing phenylalanine or tryptophan. Fields, in order: J gene, D gene, V gene, clone size, CDR3 protein, CDR3 DNA. A D gene is named only where the DNA matches it firmly. The size of a clone is reported for some rows only, either as once, few or many, or as a class for expanded clones.

TRBJ1-2	TRBD1	TRBV29-1	-	CSVFTHAGQASTNYGYTF	TGCAGCGTTTTCACCCACGCTGGACAGGCCAGTACTAACTATGGCTACACCTTC
TRBJ2-3	TRBD2	TRBV25-1	-	CASSERRLARDTQYF	TGTGCCAGCAGTGAGAGGCGACTAGCGAGGGATACGCAGTATTTT
TRBJ1-1	-	TRBV6-4	few	CASSERTEMNTEAFF	TGTGCCAGCAGTGAAAGGACGGAGATGAACACTGAAGCTTTCTTT
TRBJ2-3	-	TRBV6-5	few	CASSYSKGPGQYF	TGTGCCAGCAGTTACTCGAAGGGTCCCGGGCAGTATTTT
TRBJ2-4	-	TRBV20-1	-	CSARAGRGIAKNIQYF	TGCAGTGCTAGGGCGGGACGGGGGATAGCCAAAAACATTCAGTACTTC
TRBJ2-1	TRBD1	TRBV24-1	-	CATSDGGRGRTVDEQFF	TGTGCCACCAGTGATGGGGGCAGGGGGCGAACTGTTGATGAGCAGTTCTTC
TRBJ2-1	-	TRBV24-1	-	CATSDPGPHGDEQFF	TGTGCCACCAGTGATCCAGGGCCACATGGGGATGAGCAGTTCTTC
TRBJ2-7	-	TRBV12-3/TRBV12-4	-	CASSTVLQAKIYEQYF	TGTGCCAGCAGTACCGTGCTTCAAGCAAAAATCTACGAGCAGTACTTC
TRBJ2-3	TRBD2	TRBV9	once	CASSVQTSGTDTQYF	TGTGCCAGCAGCGTACAGACTAGCGGCACAGATACGCAGTATTTT
TRBJ1-5	-	TRBV7-2	-	CASSPRSYQPQHF	TGTGCCAGCAGTCCTAGATCGTATCAGCCCCAGCATTTT
TRBJ2-3	-	TRBV29-1	-	CSVRLPTDTQYF	TGCAGCGTCCGATTACCCACAGATACGCAGTATTTT
TRBJ1-1	-	TRBV29-1	few	CSVEVQVSEAFF	TGCAGCGTTGAAGTCCAGGTCTCTGAAGCTTTCTTT
TRBJ2-7	TRBD1	TRBV7-9	-	CASSFNGGQGSSYEQYF	TGTGCCAGCAGCTTTAATGGGGGACAGGGAAGCTCCTACGAGCAGTACTTC
TRBJ2-5	-	TRBV6-1	few	CASSIGTRGGETQYF	TGTGCCAGCAGTATCGGGACCCGGGGTGGTGAGACCCAGTACTTC
TRBJ2-1	TRBD2	TRBV10-3	-	CAISDPSVGLAGGNEQFF	TGTGCCATCAGTGACCCAAGTGTGGGACTAGCGGGAGGCAATGAGCAGTTCTTC
TRBJ2-5	-	TRBV27	-	CASRWGPDRNEQYF	TGTGCCAGCAGGTGGGGACCCGATAGGAATGAGCAGTACTTC
TRBJ2-5	-	TRBV7-2	once	CASSSESVPGTQYF	TGTGCCAGCAGCTCCGAGTCCGTACCGGGGACCCAGTACTTC
TRBJ2-7	-	TRBV10-3	-	CAISGGRTSTSNEQYF	TGTGCCATCAGTGGAGGAAGGACCTCGACCTCCAATGAGCAGTACTTC
TRBJ2-1	TRBD2	TRBV12-3/TRBV12-4	-	CASSTGLAIEQFF	TGTGCCAGCAGTACAGGACTAGCCATAGAGCAGTTCTTC
TRBJ1-4	-	TRBV29-1	-	CSAGRATGEKLFF	TGCAGCGCTGGAAGAGCGACCGGTGAAAAACTGTTTTTT
TRBJ2-5	-	TRBV29-1	few	CSVGSQETQYF	TGCAGCGTTGGTTCCCAAGAGACCCAGTACTTC
TRBJ2-3	-	TRBV12-3/TRBV12-4	-	CASSPHVLGTGDTQYF	TGTGCCAGCAGTCCTCACGTGTTGGGGACCGGGGATACGCAGTATTTT
TRBJ2-5	TRBD2	TRBV20-1	few	CSAPKGRLAGETQYF	TGCAGTGCTCCCAAAGGTAGACTAGCGGGAGAGACCCAGTACTTC
TRBJ2-6	-	TRBV10-3	few	CAISGWKLGGTPGANVLTF	TGTGCCATCAGTGGCTGGAAGTTGGGGGGCACTCCTGGGGCCAACGTCCTGACTTTC
TRBJ1-4	TRBD1	TRBV12-3/TRBV12-4	-	CASSPGTGENEKLFF	TGTGCCAGCAGCCCCGGGACAGGGGAGAATGAAAAACTGTTTTTT
TRBJ1-1	-	TRBV6-6	-	CASSYSPGRETEAFF	TGTGCCAGCAGTTACTCACCGGGGAGGGAAACTGAAGCTTTCTTT
TRBJ2-1	-	TRBV7-2	few	CASSLDIDNEQFF	TGTGCCAGCAGCCTGGACATTGACAATGAGCAGTTCTTC
TRBJ2-1	TRBD2	TRBV12-3/TRBV12-4	-	CASSPRALGSGRDNEQFF	TGTGCCAGCAGTCCCCGGGCCCTGGGTAGCGGGAGGGACAATGAGCAGTTCTTC
TRBJ1-5	-	TRBV15	few	CATSREARLDRTQHF	TGTGCCACCAGCAGAGAAGCGCGCCTCGACCGGACCCAGCATTTT
TRBJ2-1	-	TRBV6-1	-	CASSGGEGSRYNEQFF	TGTGCCAGCAGTGGGGGCGAGGGCAGCCGGTACAATGAGCAGTTCTTC
TRBJ1-6	-	TRBV12-3/TRBV12-4	-	CASSPDGDHSPLHF	TGTGCCAGCAGTCCGGACGGAGACCATTCACCCCTCCACTTT
TRBJ2-7	TRBD1	TRBV14	-	CASSPWGQGYEQYF	TGTGCCAGCAGCCCGTGGGGACAGGGCTACGAGCAGTACTTC
TRBJ2-7	TRBD2	TRBV5-6	once	CASSSKSGSYEQYF	TGTGCCAGCAGCTCGAAGAGCGGGAGCTACGAGCAGTACTTC
TRBJ2-5	TRBD2	TRBV20-1	-	CSALPLAGKKTQYF	TGCAGTGCTCTACCCCTAGCGGGGAAAAAGACCCAGTACTTC
TRBJ1-2	TRBD1	TRBV5-6	-	CASSRRGANYGYTF	TGTGCCAGCAGTCGCAGGGGGGCGAACTATGGCTACACCTTC
TRBJ2-7	-	TRBV12-3/TRBV12-4	-	CASSVRAFPRGEQYF	TGTGCCAGCAGTGTCAGGGCCTTTCCCCGAGGCGAGCAGTACTTC
TRBJ2-5	-	TRBV6-1	-	CASSAPGGRGQETQYF	TGTGCCAGCAGTGCCCCCGGGGGCAGGGGCCAAGAGACCCAGTACTTC
TRBJ2-7	TRBD2	TRBV20-1	-	CSAGPSGTYEQYF	TGCAGTGCTGGGCCTAGCGGGACCTACGAGCAGTACTTC
TRBJ1-5	-	TRBV6-1	-	CASRSLTGTLGRNQPQHF	TGTGCCAGCAGATCGCTCACCGGGACACTTGGAAGGAATCAGCCCCAGCATTTT
TRBJ2-7	TRBD2	TRBV5-1	-	CASSPGLAGLYEQYF	TGTGCCAGCAGCCCGGGACTAGCGGGGCTCTACGAGCAGTACTTC
TRBJ1-1	-	TRBV30	-	CAWSVTRNTEAFF	TGTGCCTGGAGTGTAACCAGGAACACTGAAGCTTTCTTT
TRBJ1-2	-	TRBV29-1	-	CSVEERGGDYGYTF	TGCAGCGTTGAAGAGCGAGGGGGTGACTATGGCTACACCTTC
TRBJ2-5	TRBD2	TRBV5-1	-	CASSLLSGGNPETQYF	TGCGCCAGCAGCCTCTTGAGCGGGGGGAACCCAGAGACCCAGTACTTC
TRBJ2-1	-	TRBV29-1	few	CSVEFGQYNEQFF	TGCAGCGTTGAGTTCGGACAGTACAATGAGCAGTTCTTC
TRBJ2-3	TRBD2	TRBV20-1	few	CSATGTSGLSTDTQYF	TGCAGTGCTACCGGGACTAGCGGGCTTAGCACAGATACGCAGTATTTT
TRBJ2-5	-	TRBV10-3	-	CAISESLSGSYNEQYF	TGTGCCATCAGTGAGTCGCTCAGCGGATCCTACAATGAGCAGTACTTC
TRBJ1-1	TRBD1	TRBV5-1	-	CASSRGQGGGEAFF	TGCGCCAGCAGCAGGGGACAGGGGGGTGGTGAAGCTTTCTTT
TRBJ2-5	TRBD2	TRBV20-1	few	CSAGGGLADPRTQYF	TGCAGTGCTGGGGGGGGACTAGCGGATCCTCGGACCCAGTACTTC
TRBJ2-3	-	TRBV24-1	-	CATSGGDRGIDSDTQYF	TGTGCCACCAGTGGGGGGGACAGAGGAATAGACTCAGATACGCAGTATTTT
TRBJ2-1	TRBD2	TRBV5-1	-	CASSPSGRSLNEQFF	TGCGCCAGCAGCCCAAGCGGGAGGAGTCTCAATGAGCAGTTCTTC
TRBJ2-2	-	TRBV7-9	-	CASSIMYFTGKQPNTGELFF	TGTGCCAGCAGCATTATGTACTTCACCGGGAAACAGCCGAACACCGGGGAGCTGTTTTTT
TRBJ2-1	TRBD2	TRBV29-1	-	CSVDSWSSGRELNEQFF	TGCAGCGTTGACTCCTGGTCTAGCGGGAGAGAGTTGAATGAGCAGTTCTTC
TRBJ2-3	-	TRBV29-1	-	CSIGSETTPDTQYF	TGCAGCATTGGTTCCGAGACCACCCCAGATACGCAGTATTTT
TRBJ1-1	-	TRBV20-1	-	CSARYGTELNKAFF	TGCAGTGCTCGTTACGGGACGGAGCTCAACAAAGCTTTCTTT
TRBJ2-3	-	TRBV12-3/TRBV12-4	-	CASSLRPLLAPLQTDTQYF	TGTGCCAGCAGTTTAAGGCCTTTACTAGCCCCATTGCAGACAGATACGCAGTATTTT